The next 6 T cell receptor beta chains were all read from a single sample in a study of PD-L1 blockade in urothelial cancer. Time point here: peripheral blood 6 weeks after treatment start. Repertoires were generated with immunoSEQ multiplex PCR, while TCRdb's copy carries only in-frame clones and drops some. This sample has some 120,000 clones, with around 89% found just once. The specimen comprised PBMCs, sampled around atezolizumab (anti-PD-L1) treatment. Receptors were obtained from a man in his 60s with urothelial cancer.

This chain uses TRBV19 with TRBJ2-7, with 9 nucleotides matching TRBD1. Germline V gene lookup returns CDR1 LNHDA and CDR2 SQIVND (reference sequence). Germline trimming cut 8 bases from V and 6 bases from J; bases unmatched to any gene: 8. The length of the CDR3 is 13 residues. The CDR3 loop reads CASGGTGLVEQYF. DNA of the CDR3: TGTGCCAGTGGTGGGACAGGGCTGGTCGAGCAGTACTTC.

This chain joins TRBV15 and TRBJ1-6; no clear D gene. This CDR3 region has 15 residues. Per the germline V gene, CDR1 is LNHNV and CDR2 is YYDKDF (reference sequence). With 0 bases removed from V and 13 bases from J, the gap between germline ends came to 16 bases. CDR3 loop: CATSRDIEQIGPLHF. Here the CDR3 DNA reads TGTGCCACCAGCAGAGATATAGAACAGATAGGCCCCCTCCACTTT.

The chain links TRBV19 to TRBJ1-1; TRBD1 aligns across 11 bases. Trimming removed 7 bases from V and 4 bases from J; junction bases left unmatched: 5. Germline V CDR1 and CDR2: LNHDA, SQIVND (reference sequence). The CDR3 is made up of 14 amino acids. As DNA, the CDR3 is TGTGCCAGTATCGCCGGGACAGGGGGCACTGAAGCTTTCTTT. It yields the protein CASIAGTGGTEAFF.

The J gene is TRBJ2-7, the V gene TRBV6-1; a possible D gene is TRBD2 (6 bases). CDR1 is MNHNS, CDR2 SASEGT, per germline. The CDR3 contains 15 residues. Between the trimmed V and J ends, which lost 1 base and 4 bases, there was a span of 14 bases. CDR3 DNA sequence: TGTGCCAGCAGTGAAGGGGGGAGGCGTGGTTACGAGCAGTACTTC. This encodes CASSEGGRRGYEQYF.

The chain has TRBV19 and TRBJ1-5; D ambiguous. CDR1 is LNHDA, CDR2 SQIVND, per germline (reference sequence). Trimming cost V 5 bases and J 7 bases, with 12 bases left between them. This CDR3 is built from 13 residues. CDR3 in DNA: TGTGCCAGTAGTCAAGGGCGGGAACAGCCCCAGCATTTT. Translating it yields CASSQGREQPQHF. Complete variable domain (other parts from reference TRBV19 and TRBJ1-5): DGGITQSPKYLFRKEGQNVTLSCEQNLNHDAMYWYRQDPGQGLRLIYYSQIVNDFQKGDIAEGYSVSREKKESFPLTVTSAQKNPTAFYLCASSQGREQPQHFGDGTRLSIL.

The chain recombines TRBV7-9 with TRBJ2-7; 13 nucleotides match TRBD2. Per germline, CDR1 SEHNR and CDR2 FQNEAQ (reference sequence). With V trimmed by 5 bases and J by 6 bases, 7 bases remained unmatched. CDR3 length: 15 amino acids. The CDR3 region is CASSTLAGGIGEQYF. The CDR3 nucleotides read TGTGCCAGCAGCACACTAGCGGGGGGGATAGGCGAGCAGTACTTC. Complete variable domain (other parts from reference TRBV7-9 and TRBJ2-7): DTGVSQNPRHKITKRGQNVTFRCDPISEHNRLYWYRQTLGQGPEFLTYFQNEAQLEKSRLLSDRFSAERPKGSFSTLEIQRTEQGDSAMYLCASSTLAGGIGEQYFGPGTRLTVT.